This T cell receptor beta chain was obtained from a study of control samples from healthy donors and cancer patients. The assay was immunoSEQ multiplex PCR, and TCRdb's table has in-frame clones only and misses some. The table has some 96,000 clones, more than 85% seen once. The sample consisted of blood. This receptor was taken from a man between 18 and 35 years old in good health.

In DNA, the CDR3 is TGTGCCAGCAGCTTAGGGGGTTTAGGGGCGGCGAGTGGCTACACCTTC. Its translation: CASSLGGLGAASGYTF. V usage is TRBV7-9 and J usage is TRBJ1-2; D may be TRBD1 (5 bases). Trimming cost V 1 base and J 7 bases, with 19 bases left between them. Germline V gene lookup returns CDR1 SEHNR and CDR2 FQNEAQ (reference sequence). The CDR3 extends over 16 amino acids.